The source of this T cell receptor (beta chain) is a study of CD39 and CD103 CD8 tumor-infiltrating T cells (dated 2018 in TCRdb). For context, the study as a whole: Repertoire comparisons were shown for an HPV-positive HNSCC, an HPV-negative HNSCC, an ovarian cancer and a melanoma patient. Repertoires of CD8 TIL subsets defined by CD103 and CD39 were compared with peripheral memory CD8 T cells by TCRbeta CDR3 deep sequencing. What the study reported, not specific to this receptor: Clonotypes from DN TILs largely overlapped with peripheral memory CD8 repertoires, while clonotypes from DP TILs were only rarely found in blood or uninvolved lymph node. Compared with DN and SP CD8 TILs and with blood memory CD8 T cells, DP CD8 TILs appeared more oligoclonal, with the top 30 clonotypes covering about 50-86%.

As for this clone: Its antigen is unknown. No clone much larger than this one lies a single base away; base qualities are absent.

Genomic DNA was extracted with the DNeasy Blood and Tissue Kit from about 10,000 to 100,000 sorted cells per subset. The immunoSEQ service sequenced and mapped the TCRbeta V-J or V-D-J regions, with each sample reaching coverage above 9.5x. The source study handled its data this way. Analysis was restricted to productive rearrangements exported from the immunoSEQ Analyzer platform, and clonality was assessed using the 500 most abundant clones. To quantify how much repertoires overlapped between populations, both the Morisita-Horn similarity index and the Jaccard index were used. Morisita-Horn similarity between CD8 T-cell subset TCR repertoires was measured in roughly six cancer patients. TCRdb mirrors the immuneACCESS table, restricted to in-frame sequences. Some clones are absent from its copies; in checked studies, under half trace to an unresolved V gene, and the reason for the others is unknown. V and J calls and clone size are copied from that table; D and trimming were computed from the DNA. The table for this sample lists 2,500 to 3,500 clones; 80% to 90% of them were counted only once. 20% to 25% of the sample is held by the ten biggest clonotypes.

V is clipped by 7 bases and J by 2 bases, and the sequence between their germline boundaries is 11 bases long. The germline V gene (reference sequence) sets CDR1 to LNHDA and CDR2 to SQIVND. The CDR3 contains 14 residues, cysteine and phenylalanine counted. Only CDR3 DNA is held: 42 bases, read in frame from base 1. At the time samples were collected, the patients were not on therapy, although their prior treatments varied from chemotherapy, radiotherapy, surgery and immunotherapy to none at all. After thawing, cells were enriched for T lymphocytes using a negative-selection kit, and EpCAM beads were added for tumor-infiltrating lymphocytes. For the CD8 TIL subsets, CD3+CD4-CD8+CD45RA- cells were FACS-sorted and divided into DN, SP and DP based on their expression of CD39 and CD103. Tumor specimens were cut into small pieces, digested for 1 h with hyaluronidase, collagenase and DNase, then filtered, enriched over Ficoll and cryopreserved. Populations were sorted to approximately 99% purity on a FACSAria II, and cell pellets were frozen for TCR sequencing without culture.

This TCR was sampled from a human donor with head and neck squamous cell carcinoma. The sample comprised CD39- CD103- CD8+ T cells sorted from the tumor. The meaning of the sample's cell subset or site label: CD103-CD39- double-negative CD45RA- CD8 T cells. The rearrangement joined TRBV19 to TRBJ2-2; the best D guess is TRBD2, with 6 bases matching. The CDR3 region has the sequence CASIGTLNTGELFF. The nucleotide sequence is TGTGCCAGTATAGGGACTCTCAACACCGGGGAGCTGTTTTTT.